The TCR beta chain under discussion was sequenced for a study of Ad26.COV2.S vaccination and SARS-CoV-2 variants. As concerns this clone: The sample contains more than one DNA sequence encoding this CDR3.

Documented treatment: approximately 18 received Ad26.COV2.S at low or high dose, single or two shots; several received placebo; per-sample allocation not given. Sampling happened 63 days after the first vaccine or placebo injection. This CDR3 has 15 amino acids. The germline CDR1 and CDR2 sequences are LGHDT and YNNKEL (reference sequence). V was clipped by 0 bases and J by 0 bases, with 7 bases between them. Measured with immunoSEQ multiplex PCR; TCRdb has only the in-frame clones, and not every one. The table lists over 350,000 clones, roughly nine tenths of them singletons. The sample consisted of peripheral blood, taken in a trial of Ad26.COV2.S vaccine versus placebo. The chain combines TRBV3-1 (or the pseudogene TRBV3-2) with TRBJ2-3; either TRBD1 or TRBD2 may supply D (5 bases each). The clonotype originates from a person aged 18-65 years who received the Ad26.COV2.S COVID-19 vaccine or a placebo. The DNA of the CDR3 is TGTGCCAGCAGCCAAGACGGGGCCAGCACAGATACGCAGTATTTT. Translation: CASSQDGASTDTQYF.